These 4 T cell receptor beta chains originate from one sample sequenced in a study of T cell clonotyping in hematopoietic cell transplantation (dated by TCRdb to 2020 to 2022). Sample time point, as interpreted from the label and publication: 30 days after allo-HCT. Library method: the immunoSEQ multiplex PCR assay. TCRdb mirrors the immuneACCESS table, restricted to in-frame sequences. Some clones are absent from its copies; in checked studies, under half trace to an unresolved V gene, and the reason for the others is unknown. This sample holds 3,300 or so clones; approximately 57% were observed only once. The biggest ten clones account for roughly 20% of the sample. The material sequenced was peripheral blood mononuclear cells, taken 30 days after allogeneic stem cell transplant. The receptors derive from a female patient aged 25-39 years who had an allogeneic stem cell transplant, so T cells may come from the graft donor. Some clones in this sample may be carry-over from other donors' samples.

This clone showed up just a few times. This chain uses TRBV18 with TRBJ2-2; the match to TRBD1 covers 7 bases. Germline CDR1 is KGHSH and CDR2 is LQKENI. Germline trimming cut 6 bases from V and 6 bases from J; bases unmatched to any gene: 10. CDR3 length: 15 residues. The CDR3 loop reads CASSPRDSGSGELFF. The CDR3, as DNA: TGTGCCAGCTCCCCTCGGGACAGCGGATCCGGGGAGCTGTTTTTT.

This clone was found a few times. The chain combines TRBV6-5 with TRBJ2-1, with 7 bases that match TRBD1. Losses at the gene ends were 6 bases for V and 5 bases for J; bases not matched to a gene: 4. The germline CDR1 and CDR2 sequences are MNHEY and SVGAGI. This CDR3 region has 13 residues. The CDR3 sequence is CASSWTGNNEQFF. As DNA, the CDR3 is TGTGCCAGCAGCTGGACAGGAAACAATGAGCAGTTCTTC.

This clone has only one observation. In nucleotides, the CDR3 is TGCGCCAGCAGTCCGGGACAGGGGGCTAACTATGGCTACACCTTC. This translates into CASSPGQGANYGYTF. The chain links TRBV23-1 to TRBJ1-2, with 11 positions matching TRBD1. TRBV23-1 is an open reading frame whose function is uncertain. J gave up 0 bases and V 4 bases, and 1 base lay outside the gene matches. The CDR3 extends over 15 amino acids.

This clone turned up a few times. The V and J genes are TRBV29-1 and TRBJ1-2, with TRBD1 matching over 10 bases. J was trimmed by 7 bases and V by 6 bases; bases with no gene match: 8. The CDR3 has 13 residues. CDR1 and CDR2 from the germline V gene are SQVTM and ANQGSEA. The CDR3 DNA follows: TGCAGCGTGTCCGGGACAGGGGTGGGTGGCTACACCTTC. The encoded protein is CSVSGTGVGGYTF.